The next 2 T cell receptor beta chains were all read from a single sample in a study of post-analysis software for immune sequencing data. Study results and caveats: About five TRBV segments, including TRBV5-6, TRBV5-1 and TRBV20-1, were more frequent in patients than controls.

Their antigens are not known. Unique molecular identifiers tagged the TCR beta cDNA libraries. MiXCR, run by TCRdb on the PCR reads, gives a single entry per CDR3 protein. The top ten clones hold over 4% of a sample with 650,000 to 850,000 distinct CDR3 sequences, roughly 58% of them seen once. Input material: blood. The receptors here all came from a girl under 18 with multiple sclerosis.

This clonotype was seen only a few times. The chain couples TRBV5-1 to TRBJ2-5; 9 positions match TRBD2. The CDR3 spans 15 residues. After removal of 1 base from V and 4 bases from J, the junction contained 5 bases not matched to a gene. Germline V CDR1 and CDR2: SGHRS, YFSETQ. The CDR3 coding sequence is TGCGCCAGCAGCTTGCGTCTAGCGGGAAGAGAGACCCAGTACTTC. Protein product: CASSLRLAGRETQYF.

V gene TRBV9 combines with J gene TRBJ2-5; 7 bases align to TRBD1. Germline CDR1 is SGDLS and CDR2 is YYNGEE. The J segment lost 2 bases and the V segment lost 0 bases, leaving 10 bases of the junction unmatched. The CDR3 totals 17 residues. CDR3 residues: CASSVGGGAGLQETQYF. The DNA for the CDR3 is TGTGCCAGCAGCGTAGGAGGGGGCGCGGGTCTACAAGAGACCCAGTACTTC.